The 12 T cell receptor beta chains reported below all come from one sample, sequenced in a study of early T cells in non-severe SARS-CoV-2 infection. Each CDR3 protein gets one entry after TCRdb re-called the 5' RACE reads with MiXCR. The repertoire consists of some 67,000 distinct CDR3 sequences, with over 10% occurring once and the leading ten covering 4.5% to 5.5%. The sequencing sample was made of whole blood. These receptors originate from an adult who was a healthcare worker with PCR-confirmed SARS-CoV-2 infection or an uninfected control (not recorded which).

The genes are TRBV2 and TRBJ2-3; no clear D gene. The CDR3 length is 12 residues. Germline values: CDR1 SNHLY, CDR2 FYNNEI. The germline V and J ends were trimmed by 5 bases and 5 bases, with 8 bases remaining between them. The CDR3 reads CASSWEGDTQYF. As DNA, the CDR3 is TGTGCCAGCAGTTGGGAAGGAGATACGCAGTATTTT. The variable domain in full, completed from reference TRBV2 and TRBJ2-3, reads EPEVTQTPSHQVTQMGQEVILRCVPISNHLYFYWYRQILGQKVEFLVSFYNNEISEKSEIFDDQFSVERPDGSNFTLKIRSTKLEDSAMYFCASSWEGDTQYFGPGTRLTVL.

This clonotype has a count of ten or more. An end of the junction does not agree with germline; a read error may underlie this. The chain carries TRBV4-2 and TRBJ2-1; no clear D. CDR1 is LGHNA and CDR2 is YNFKEQ in the germline V gene. The CDR3 contains 14 residues. The CDR3 bases are TGTGCCAGCAGCCAAGGGATGGTCTACAGTGAGCAGTTCTTC. It translates to CASSQGMVYSEQFF.

This clonotype has a handful of counts. The J gene is TRBJ2-2, the V gene TRBV3-1; D call uncertain. Germline assignment: CDR1 LGHDT and CDR2 YNNKEL (reference sequence). This CDR3 region has 14 residues. The V end was cut by 4 bases, the J end by 5 bases, with 11 bases between. Written as DNA, the CDR3 is TGTGCCAGCAGCCCCGCGCCGAGGACCGGGGAGCTGTTTTTT. This translates into CASSPAPRTGELFF.

V and J are TRBV7-9 and TRBJ1-4, with TRBD1 as a possible D gene (6 bases). Trimming removed 6 bases at V and 2 bases at J, with 25 bases between. Germline V gene lookup returns CDR1 SEHNR and CDR2 FQNEAQ (reference sequence). The CDR3 consists of 19 residues. The CDR3 sequence: CASRAGPRGPRGTNEKLFF. The CDR3 nucleotides read TGTGCCAGCAGAGCGGGGCCCCGGGGCCCCAGGGGCACTAATGAAAAACTGTTTTTT.

The chain is built from TRBV20-1 and TRBJ2-3; 10 bases line up with TRBD2. This CDR3 has 15 residues. Unmatched junction bases numbered 7, after V lost 5 bases and J lost 2 bases. Germline assignment: CDR1 DFQATT and CDR2 SNEGSKA (reference sequence). The CDR3 coding sequence is TGCAGTGCTGGCACTAGCGGGGTCTTCACAGATACGCAGTATTTT. This codes for CSAGTSGVFTDTQYF.

This clonotype was seen a handful of times. V usage is TRBV7-2 and J usage is TRBJ2-7; no firm D call. Per germline, CDR1 SGHTA and CDR2 FQGNSA. Between the trimmed V and J ends, which lost 1 base and 0 bases, there was a span of 10 bases. CDR3 length equals 15 residues. DNA of the CDR3: TGTGCCAGCAGCTTAGACGGAAGGTTCTCCTACGAGCAGTACTTC. This codes for CASSLDGRFSYEQYF.

This clonotype was detected ten times or more. V is TRBV7-2 and J is TRBJ2-3; TRBD2 agrees at 10 bases. With 4 bases clipped from V and 3 bases from J, the junction kept 13 bases outside the gene matches. Germline CDR1 and CDR2: SGHTA and FQGNSA. This CDR3 is built from 18 residues. This chain's CDR3 is CASSSQAGGPIRTDTQYF. CDR3 in DNA: TGTGCCAGCAGCTCCCAAGCGGGGGGGCCGATTAGGACAGATACGCAGTATTTT.

The J gene is TRBJ1-2, the V gene TRBV12-3 or TRBV12-4, with 7 bases identical to TRBD1. The V gene end was trimmed by 5 bases and the J gene end by 1 base; junction bases not matched to a gene: 7. The CDR3 length is 15 residues. Here the CDR3 DNA reads TGTGCCAGCAGTAACTACAGGGGTGTTAACTATGGCTACACCTTC. Translating gives CASSNYRGVNYGYTF.

This clonotype was detected only a few times. The chain has TRBV7-8 and TRBJ1-2; D gene uncertain. Germline V gives CDR1 SGHVS, CDR2 FQNEAQ. The CDR3 is 12 amino acids. The germline V and J ends were trimmed by 1 base and 6 bases, with 6 bases remaining between them. CDR3 loop: CASSLGSNGYTF. CDR3 DNA: TGTGCCAGCAGCTTAGGGTCCAATGGCTACACCTTC.

This clonotype was recorded at least ten times. CDR3 nucleotides: TGCAGTGCTAGACCAGACAGGTACACTGAAGCTTTCTTT. Translation: CSARPDRYTEAFF. V usage is TRBV20-1 and J usage is TRBJ1-1; D possibly corresponds to TRBD1 (6 bases). Germline CDR1 reads DFQATT; CDR2 reads SNEGSKA (reference sequence). The CDR3 totals 13 residues. The V end was cut by 2 bases, the J end by 3 bases, with 10 bases between.

The chain carries TRBV27 and TRBJ1-6; 9 positions agree with TRBD1. The CDR3 runs 15 residues. Germline CDR1 reads MNHEY; CDR2 reads SMNVEV (reference sequence). The V and J ends lost 2 bases and 7 bases, in that order; junction bases with no gene match: 3. CDR3 nucleotide sequence: TGTGCCAGCAGTTTAATACAGGGGGCGAATTCACCCCTCCACTTT. It is translated as CASSLIQGANSPLHF.

The rearrangement links TRBV3-1 to TRBJ2-7, with a tentative D call TRBD2 (5 bases). Trimming shortened V by 4 bases and J by 6 bases, and 10 bases separated the two germline ends. This CDR3 has 12 amino acids. Germline values: CDR1 LGHDT, CDR2 YNNKEL (reference sequence). CDR3 DNA sequence: TGTGCCAGCAGCCCAATCGGAGGCGAGCAGTACTTC. Its protein is CASSPIGGEQYF.